These 18 T cell receptor beta chains were all obtained from the same sample, sequenced in a study of cytotoxic CD8 clonotypes in ibrutinib-treated CLL. Profiled with immunoSEQ multiplex PCR; TCRdb holds only in-frame clones, not every one. The repertoire holds more than 200,000 clones, with 79% as singletons. The sequencing here drew on PBMCs, taken after 12 months of ibrutinib treatment. The origin of the receptors is a human donor with chronic lymphocytic leukemia.

The chain joins TRBV6-5 to TRBJ1-1, with D possibly being TRBD1 (6 bases). Germline V lookup: CDR1 MNHEY, CDR2 SVGAGI. V lost 6 bases to trimming and J lost 1 base, with 9 bases between them. This CDR3 comprises 13 residues. The CDR3: CASSQTGNTEAFF. The CDR3 DNA follows: TGTGCCAGCAGCCAGACAGGGAACACTGAAGCTTTCTTT.

The chain couples TRBV6-6 to TRBJ1-5, with D possibly being TRBD1 (5 bases). The CDR3 sequence is 14 residues long. Germline lookup yields CDR1 MNHNY and CDR2 SVGAGI (reference sequence). V lost 9 bases and J 3 bases, leaving 15 bases between the germline ends. The DNA for the CDR3 is TGTGCCAGGTTCCCAGGGAACCACAATCAGCCCCAGCATTTT. Its translation is CARFPGNHNQPQHF.

This chain connects TRBV19 to TRBJ2-7, with TRBD1 matching 8 bases. Germline trimming cut 6 bases from V and 5 bases from J; bases unmatched to any gene: 6. CDR3 size: 13 residues. CDR1 and CDR2 from the germline V gene are LNHDA and SQIVND (reference sequence). The CDR3 here is CASRPGGANEQYF. The CDR3 DNA is TGTGCCAGTAGGCCAGGGGGCGCGAACGAGCAGTACTTC.

The chain is built from TRBV19 and TRBJ1-2, with a possible D match to TRBD1 (5 bases). The CDR3 is 14 residues long. Per the germline V gene, CDR1 is LNHDA and CDR2 is SQIVND (reference sequence). V shed 3 bases and J shed 2 bases, with 10 bases lying between them. For the CDR3, the DNA is TGTGCCAGTAGTATTCAGGGCAGAAACTATGGCTACACCTTC. It encodes CASSIQGRNYGYTF.

The CDR3 loop is CASSQRDETDTQYF. The CDR3 DNA follows: TGTGCCAGCAGTCAAAGGGACGAAACAGATACGCAGTATTTT. The chain carries TRBV27 and TRBJ2-3; either TRBD1 or TRBD2 may supply D (5 bases each). Germline lookup yields CDR1 MNHEY and CDR2 SMNVEV (reference sequence). Trimming shortened V by 5 bases and J by 3 bases, and 12 bases separated the two germline ends. This CDR3 is 14 amino acids long.

V usage is TRBV5-1 and J usage is TRBJ2-5; 16 bases are a match to TRBD2. This CDR3 is 15 amino acids long. V lost 5 bases to trimming and J lost 2 bases; unmatched junction nucleotides: 0. Germline CDR1 and CDR2: SGHRS and YFSETQ. The CDR3 DNA reads TGCGCCAGCAGGGGACTAGCGGGGGGGCAAGAGACCCAGTACTTC. The encoded protein is CASRGLAGGQETQYF.

V gene TRBV4-1 combines with J gene TRBJ2-7; 8 bases map to TRBD2. The J segment lost 7 bases and the V segment lost 4 bases, leaving 12 bases of the junction unmatched. Germline CDR1 and CDR2: MGHRA and YSYEKL. This CDR3 contains 15 residues. This CDR3 is CASSRKLAAFQEQYF. The CDR3, as DNA: TGCGCCAGCAGCCGGAAACTAGCGGCCTTCCAAGAGCAGTACTTC.

The DNA of the CDR3 is TGTGCCAGCAGTTACTTCGGACGCATCTACGAGCAGTACTTC. This codes for CASSYFGRIYEQYF. The gene calls are TRBV6-5 and TRBJ2-7; D gene ambiguous. V was trimmed by 1 base and J by 3 bases, leaving 10 bases between them. Germline CDR1 and CDR2: MNHEY and SVGAGI. The CDR3 consists of 14 residues.

The chain links TRBV7-3 to TRBJ1-2; D perhaps matches TRBD1 (6 bases). CDR1 and CDR2 from the germline V gene are SGHTA and FQGTGA. Trimming took off 4 bases at V and 1 base at J, with 10 bases between the two ends. The CDR3 is 14 residues long. DNA for the CDR3: TGTGCCAGCAGCTCCGGGACAAATAACTATGGCTACACCTTC. Translated, it gives CASSSGTNNYGYTF.

The rearrangement uses TRBV25-1 and TRBJ1-1; D is unresolved. From germline, CDR1 is MGHDK and CDR2 SYGVNS. This CDR3 contains 13 residues. Trimming removed 2 bases at V and 0 bases at J, with 4 bases between. The CDR3 coding sequence is TGTGCCAGCAGTGAAGGAATGAACACTGAAGCTTTCTTT. Its protein is CASSEGMNTEAFF.

This chain uses TRBV7-9 with TRBJ2-7, with TRBD1 identical over 7 bases. This CDR3 has 16 residues. Per germline, CDR1 SEHNR and CDR2 FQNEAQ (reference sequence). J gave up 0 bases and V 4 bases, and 9 bases lay outside the gene matches. The CDR3 here is CASSSRQGGRSYEQYF. The DNA for the CDR3 is TGTGCCAGCAGCTCTCGACAGGGCGGACGCTCCTACGAGCAGTACTTC.

A few counts support this clone. The chain recombines TRBV27 with TRBJ2-1; 11 bases are a match to TRBD2. The junction had 4 bases not matched to a gene; V was cut back by 6 bases and J by 3 bases. The CDR3 is 15 amino acids. In germline, CDR1 is MNHEY, CDR2 SMNVEV (reference sequence). CDR3 nucleotides: TGTGCCAGCAGCCATGGACTAGCGGGCTACAATGAGCAGTTCTTC. Encoded protein: CASSHGLAGYNEQFF.

This clone appeared a single time. The chain combines TRBV19 with TRBJ2-7; 10 bases fit TRBD1. From germline, CDR1 is LNHDA and CDR2 SQIVND (reference sequence). V shed 10 bases and J 6 bases; nucleotides not matched to a gene: 18. The CDR3 covers 16 residues. The DNA for the CDR3 is TGTGCCACCAAGGCGATCCGGGACAGGGGTGAGGGCGAGCAGTACTTC. It yields the protein CATKAIRDRGEGEQYF. Full variable domain (missing parts from reference TRBV19 and TRBJ2-7): DGGITQSPKYLFRKEGQNVTLSCEQNLNHDAMYWYRQDPGQGLRLIYYSQIVNDFQKGDIAEGYSVSREKKESFPLTVTSAQKNPTAFYLCATKAIRDRGEGEQYFGPGTRLTVT.

The rearrangement links TRBV27 to TRBJ2-5; D ambiguous. Deletions cut 3 bases from V and 2 bases from J, with 16 bases between. This CDR3 spans 16 amino acids. Germline V gene data show CDR1 as MNHEY and CDR2 as SMNVEV (reference sequence). CDR3 region: CASSLSKRVWQETQYF. In nucleotides, the CDR3 is TGTGCCAGCAGTTTGTCCAAAAGGGTATGGCAAGAGACCCAGTACTTC.

This chain connects TRBV15 to TRBJ1-4; D unclear. Germline CDR1 is LNHNV and CDR2 is YYDKDF (reference sequence). V was shortened by 0 bases and J by 8 bases, with 10 bases between the two germline ends. There are 14 residues in the CDR3. The CDR3, as DNA: TGTGCCACCAGCAGAGATACGGGGAGGGAAAAACTGTTTTTT. Translated, it gives CATSRDTGREKLFF.

The genes are TRBV27 and TRBJ2-5; D is tentatively TRBD1 or TRBD2 (6 bases each). This CDR3 region has 17 residues. Germline CDR1 MNHEY, CDR2 SMNVEV (reference sequence). Trimming cost V 5 bases and J 5 bases, with 24 bases left between them. The CDR3 is CASSPPAGHYARETQYF. For the CDR3, the DNA is TGTGCCAGCAGTCCCCCGGCGGGACACTATGCTCGGGAGACCCAGTACTTC.

This chain connects TRBV4-2 to TRBJ1-2; possibly TRBD1 for D (5 bases). The CDR3 has 15 residues. Per the germline V gene, CDR1 is LGHNA and CDR2 is YNFKEQ. V was trimmed by 1 base and J by 7 bases, leaving 16 bases between them. CDR3 in DNA: TGTGCCAGCAGCCAAGGTCAAGCGGGGGAGGCTGGCTACACCTTC. Its translation is CASSQGQAGEAGYTF.

This chain joins TRBV6-1 and TRBJ2-7, with TRBD1 matching over 9 bases. The CDR3 is 14 residues long. Per the germline V gene, CDR1 is MNHNS and CDR2 is SASEGT. The junction had 10 bases not matched to a gene; V was cut back by 6 bases and J by 7 bases. The CDR3: CASRNLQGALEQYF. CDR3 sequence (DNA): TGTGCCAGCAGGAACTTACAGGGGGCGCTTGAGCAGTACTTC.